These T cell receptor beta chains were read from a single sample in a study of blood T cells in healthy people across ages. TCRdb analysed the 5' RACE reads with MiXCR anew, one entry per CDR3 protein. Among approximately 790,000 distinct CDR3 sequences, around 62% were seen once, and the ten largest hold roughly 26%. The specimen sequenced was blood. The receptor set was obtained from a man aged 30 to 39 in good health. The CDR3 runs from the conserved cysteine through the conserved F or W. The D gene is left open where the match is weak. Part of the rows lack a size; the others show once, few, many or a class for expanded clones.

size	J	D	V	CDR3	DNA
few	TRBJ2-7	NA	TRBV7-3	CASSFHRTGEQYF	TGTGCCAGCAGCTTTCACAGGACGGGCGAGCAGTACTTC
once	TRBJ2-1	NA	TRBV28	CASTKDPAYNEQFF	TGTGCCAGCACCAAAGACCCGGCTTACAATGAGCAGTTCTTC
once	TRBJ1-2	TRBD1	TRBV20-1	CSALMPSGTDYGYTF	TGCAGTGCACTTATGCCCTCCGGGACAGACTATGGCTACACCTTC
NA	TRBJ2-7	NA	TRBV28	CASSLWGSTYEQYF	TGTGCCAGCAGTTTATGGGGGTCCACCTACGAGCAGTACTTC
NA	TRBJ2-3	TRBD2	TRBV9	CASSARTSTSTDTQYF	TGTGCCAGCAGCGCTCGGACTAGCACAAGCACAGATACGCAGTATTTT
once	TRBJ1-1	NA	TRBV9	CASSVQDNMNTEAFF	TGTGCCAGCAGTGTTCAGGACAACATGAACACTGAAGCTTTCTTT
NA	TRBJ2-3	TRBD2	TRBV6-6	CASSDGLAGVYTQYF	TGTGCCAGCAGCGACGGACTAGCGGGGGTATATACGCAGTATTTT
NA	TRBJ1-2	NA	TRBV12-3/TRBV12-4	CASSFGLYGYTF	TGTGCCAGCAGTTTCGGTCTATATGGCTACACCTTC
NA	TRBJ2-1	TRBD1	TRBV29-1	CSVPRTGTYNEQFF	TGCAGCGTTCCCAGGACAGGGACCTACAATGAGCAGTTCTTC
few	TRBJ2-5	TRBD1	TRBV20-1	CSAIDRDRKYQETQYF	TGCAGTGCTATCGACCGGGACAGGAAGTACCAAGAGACCCAGTACTTC
NA	TRBJ1-5	NA	TRBV7-8	CVSSLAALNQPQHF	TGTGTCAGCAGCTTAGCAGCACTCAATCAGCCCCAGCATTTT
NA	TRBJ1-5	TRBD1	TRBV7-2	CASSHPGGDQPQHF	TGTGCCAGCAGCCATCCAGGGGGCGATCAGCCCCAGCATTTT
few	TRBJ1-6	TRBD1	TRBV7-3	CASSPGQGDGSPLHF	TGTGCCAGCAGCCCTGGACAGGGTGATGGTTCACCCCTCCACTTT
many	TRBJ1-2	NA	TRBV9	CASSPQVLYGYTF	TGTGCCAGCAGCCCCCAGGTCCTCTATGGCTACACCTTC
NA	TRBJ2-3	NA	TRBV29-1	CSVEEGRRTDTQYF	TGCAGCGTTGAGGAGGGGAGACGCACAGATACGCAGTATTTT
NA	TRBJ1-4	NA	TRBV12-3/TRBV12-4	CASSLGGKNEKLFF	TGTGCCAGCAGTTTGGGGGGAAAGAATGAAAAACTGTTTTTT
NA	TRBJ2-2	NA	TRBV5-1	CASSFTGGQAGELFF	TGCGCCAGCAGCTTCACCGGGGGGCAGGCCGGGGAGCTGTTTTTT
NA	TRBJ2-1	NA	TRBV20-1	CSARDRQLRFGEQFF	TGCAGTGCTAGAGATCGGCAGCTCCGGTTCGGAGAGCAGTTCTTC
NA	TRBJ1-1	NA	TRBV18	CASSPSRVNTEAFF	TGTGCCAGCTCACCCAGTCGGGTGAACACTGAAGCTTTCTTT
NA	TRBJ2-6	TRBD1	TRBV11-2	CASSLSAGGSGANVLTF	TGTGCCAGCAGCTTATCGGCAGGGGGCTCTGGGGCCAACGTCCTGACTTTC
few	TRBJ2-4	TRBD1	TRBV29-1	CSAGRGQGQNIQYF	TGCAGCGCTGGGCGGGGACAGGGGCAAAACATTCAGTACTTC
NA	TRBJ1-1	NA	TRBV12-3/TRBV12-4	CASIPPEMILTEAFF	TGTGCCAGCATCCCCCCCGAGATGATCCTCACTGAAGCTTTCTTT
once	TRBJ2-3	TRBD1	TRBV10-3	CAISDRDRGTDTQYF	TGTGCCATCAGCGACCGGGACAGGGGCACAGATACGCAGTATTTT
NA	TRBJ1-6	NA	TRBV4-1	CASSQDRRGNSPLHF	TGCGCCAGCAGCCAAGATCGAAGGGGGAATTCACCCCTCCACTTT
NA	TRBJ1-2	NA	TRBV7-9	CASSLSETEFNYGYTF	TGTGCCAGCAGCTTAAGTGAGACCGAGTTTAACTATGGCTACACCTTC
few	TRBJ2-7	TRBD1	TRBV7-6	CASSLYRDRVDEQYF	TGTGCCAGCAGCTTATACCGGGACAGGGTCGACGAGCAGTACTTC
NA	TRBJ2-5	TRBD2	TRBV20-1	CSARDRVGAGETQYF	TGCAGTGCTAGAGATAGGGTGGGAGCGGGGGAGACCCAGTACTTC
NA	TRBJ1-2	NA	TRBV7-2	CANSLVRLYGYTF	TGTGCCAACAGCTTAGTGCGATTATATGGCTACACCTTC
NA	TRBJ1-1	NA	TRBV29-1	CSVDSRQAFF	TGCAGCGTTGACAGCCGCCAAGCTTTCTTT
few	TRBJ2-7	NA	TRBV4-1	CASSQDILETQYF	NA
NA	TRBJ2-6	NA	TRBV18	CASYGYTGANVLTF	TGTGCCAGCTACGGGTACACTGGGGCCAACGTCCTGACTTTC
once	TRBJ2-1	TRBD2	TRBV27	CASSPWGTSGFNEQFF	TGTGCCAGCAGTCCCTGGGGGACTAGCGGATTTAATGAGCAGTTCTTC
once	TRBJ2-5	TRBD1	TRBV7-9	CASSEYRGEETQYF	TGTGCCAGCAGCGAATACAGGGGGGAAGAGACCCAGTACTTC
few	TRBJ2-7	NA	TRBV6-2/TRBV6-3	CASSLFESYEQYF	TGTGCCAGCAGTTTGTTTGAGTCTTACGAGCAGTACTTC
NA	TRBJ1-2	TRBD1	TRBV4-2	CASSQYRTGNYGYTF	TGTGCCAGCAGCCAATACAGGACAGGGAACTATGGCTACACCTTC
NA	TRBJ2-5	NA	TRBV7-2	CASSLDPGSGTQYF	TGTGCCAGCAGCTTAGATCCGGGCTCGGGGACCCAGTACTTC
NA	TRBJ2-3	NA	TRBV3-1	CASSQEWGTTDTQYF	TGTGCCAGCAGCCAAGAGTGGGGGACCACAGATACGCAGTATTTT
NA	TRBJ2-4	TRBD2	TRBV27	CASSLSVAGGPLAKNIQYF	TGTGCCAGCAGTTTATCGGTAGCGGGGGGACCTCTAGCCAAAAACATTCAGTACTTC
NA	TRBJ2-5	NA	TRBV7-3	CASSPDRQIQYF	TGTGCCAGCAGCCCTGACCGTCAGATCCAGTACTTC
few	TRBJ1-4	TRBD1	TRBV29-1	CSVTGGVTNEKLFF	TGCAGCGTGACAGGGGGAGTAACTAATGAAAAACTGTTTTTT
NA	TRBJ1-5	NA	TRBV2	CASSGIGRGGQPQHF	TGTGCCAGCAGTGGGATAGGGCGGGGGGGTCAGCCCCAGCATTTT
NA	TRBJ2-1	NA	TRBV13	CASNNGEYNEQFF	TGTGCCAGCAATAACGGGGAGTACAATGAGCAGTTCTTC
NA	TRBJ1-5	NA	TRBV30	CAWKERSNQPQHF	TGTGCCTGGAAGGAACGGAGCAATCAGCCCCAGCATTTT
NA	TRBJ1-2	TRBD1	TRBV20-1	CSVWDRERGYTF	TGCAGTGTTTGGGACAGGGAGCGCGGCTACACCTTC
few	TRBJ1-6	TRBD1	TRBV3-1	CASSHTDRVRNSPLHF	TGTGCCAGCAGCCACACCGACAGGGTCAGGAATTCACCCCTCCACTTT
NA	TRBJ2-1	TRBD2	TRBV5-1	CASSLSSGGAPVEQFF	TGCGCCAGCAGCTTGTCCAGCGGGGGGGCCCCAGTTGAGCAGTTCTTC
once	TRBJ2-7	NA	TRBV4-3	CASSQDLGGPTSYEQYF	TGCGCCAGCAGCCAAGATCTGGGGGGTCCCACCTCCTACGAGCAGTACTTC
NA	TRBJ2-7	NA	TRBV20-1	CSALGGAPSYNEQYF	TGCAGTGCGCTAGGAGGGGCCCCCTCCTACAATGAGCAGTACTTC
NA	TRBJ2-1	TRBD1	TRBV29-1	CSAREGGAAYNEQFF	TGCAGCGCACGAGAAGGGGGCGCAGCCTACAATGAGCAGTTCTTC
NA	TRBJ2-3	TRBD1	TRBV7-9	CASSTPRDRVEDTQYF	TGTGCCAGCAGCACCCCCCGGGACAGGGTTGAAGATACGCAGTATTTT
NA	TRBJ1-6	NA	TRBV12-3/TRBV12-4	CASTNSYPSSYNSPLHF	TGTGCCAGCACCAATAGTTACCCCAGCTCCTATAATTCACCCCTCCACTTT
once	TRBJ2-7	TRBD2	TRBV5-1	CASSLVASGGSLHEQYF	TGCGCCAGCAGCTTGGTGGCTAGCGGGGGTTCGCTCCACGAGCAGTACTTC
NA	TRBJ1-2	NA	TRBV6-6	CASTLMRNYGYTF	TGTGCCAGCACCCTCATGAGAAACTATGGCTACACCTTC